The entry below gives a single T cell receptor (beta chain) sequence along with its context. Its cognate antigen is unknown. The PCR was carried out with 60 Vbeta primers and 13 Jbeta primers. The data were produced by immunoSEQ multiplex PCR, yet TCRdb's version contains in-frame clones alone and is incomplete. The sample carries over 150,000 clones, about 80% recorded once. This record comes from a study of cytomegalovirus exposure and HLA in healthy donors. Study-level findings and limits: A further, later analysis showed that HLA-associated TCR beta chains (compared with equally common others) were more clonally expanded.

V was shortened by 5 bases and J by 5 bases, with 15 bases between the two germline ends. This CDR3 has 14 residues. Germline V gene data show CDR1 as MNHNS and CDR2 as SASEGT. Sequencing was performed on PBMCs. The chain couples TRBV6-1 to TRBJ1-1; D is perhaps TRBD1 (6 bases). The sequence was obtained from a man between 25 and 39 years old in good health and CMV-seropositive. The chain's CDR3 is CASSNGGGATEAFF. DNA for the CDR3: TGTGCCAGCAGTAATGGCGGGGGGGCGACTGAAGCTTTCTTT.